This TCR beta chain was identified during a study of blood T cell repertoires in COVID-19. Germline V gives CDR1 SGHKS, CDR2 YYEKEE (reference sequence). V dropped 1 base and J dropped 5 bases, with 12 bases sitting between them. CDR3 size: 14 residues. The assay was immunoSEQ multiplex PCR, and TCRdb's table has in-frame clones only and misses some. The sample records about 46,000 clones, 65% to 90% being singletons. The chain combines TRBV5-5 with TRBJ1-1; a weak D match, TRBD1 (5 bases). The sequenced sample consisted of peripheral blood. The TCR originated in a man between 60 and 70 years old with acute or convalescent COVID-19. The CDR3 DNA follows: TGTGCCAGCAGCTTGCGGGCAGGGAATACTGAAGCTTTCTTT. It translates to CASSLRAGNTEAFF.